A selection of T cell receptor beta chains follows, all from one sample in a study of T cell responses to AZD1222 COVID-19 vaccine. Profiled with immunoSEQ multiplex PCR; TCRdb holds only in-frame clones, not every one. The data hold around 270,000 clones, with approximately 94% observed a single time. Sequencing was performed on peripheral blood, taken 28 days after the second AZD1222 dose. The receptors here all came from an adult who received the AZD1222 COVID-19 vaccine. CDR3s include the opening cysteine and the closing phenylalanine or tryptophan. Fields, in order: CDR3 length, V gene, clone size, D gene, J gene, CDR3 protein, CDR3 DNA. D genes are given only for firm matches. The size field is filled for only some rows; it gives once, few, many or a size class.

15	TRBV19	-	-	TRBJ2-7	CASSIGHRSSYEQYF	TGTGCCAGTAGTATTGGTCACAGGAGCTCCTACGAGCAGTACTTC
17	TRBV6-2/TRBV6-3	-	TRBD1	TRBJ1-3	CASSYSVDRGAENTIYF	TGTGCCAGCAGTTACTCCGTCGACAGGGGTGCGGAGAACACCATATATTTT
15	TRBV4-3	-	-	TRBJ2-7	CASSQGQANIYEQYF	TGCGCCAGCAGCCAAGGACAAGCAAATATCTACGAGCAGTACTTC
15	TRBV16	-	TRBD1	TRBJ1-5	CASSQSAAGGQPQHF	TGTGCCAGCAGCCAATCGGCGGCAGGGGGGCAGCCCCAGCATTTT
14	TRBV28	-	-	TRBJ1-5	CASRYPTTDHPQHF	TGTGCCAGCAGGTACCCTACGACAGATCACCCCCAGCATTTT
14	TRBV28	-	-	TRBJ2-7	CASTTGRPKYEQYF	TGTGCCAGCACCACGGGCAGACCCAAATACGAGCAGTACTTC
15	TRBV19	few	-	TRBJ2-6	CASGETVSGANVLTF	TGTGCCAGTGGGGAAACGGTCTCTGGGGCCAACGTCCTGACTTTC
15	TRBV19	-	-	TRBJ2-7	CASGDSGTGLREQYF	TGTGCCAGTGGAGATTCCGGGACCGGTCTACGGGAGCAGTACTTC
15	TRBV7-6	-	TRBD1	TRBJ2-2	CASSPGTVNTGELFF	TGTGCCAGCAGCCCCGGGACAGTGAACACCGGGGAGCTGTTTTTT
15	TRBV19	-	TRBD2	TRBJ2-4	CASSMGGVAKNIQYF	TGTGCCAGTAGTATGGGGGGGGTAGCCAAAAACATTCAGTACTTC
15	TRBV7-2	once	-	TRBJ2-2	CASSLATARPGELFF	TGTGCCAGCAGCTTAGCCACAGCACGGCCCGGGGAGCTGTTTTTT
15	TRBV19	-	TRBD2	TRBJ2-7	CASSPSGLASYEQYF	TGTGCCAGTAGTCCGTCGGGACTAGCGTCCTACGAGCAGTACTTC
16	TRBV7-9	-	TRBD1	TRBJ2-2	CASSIQGASVTGELFF	TGTGCCAGCAGCATTCAGGGGGCCTCGGTCACCGGGGAGCTGTTTTTT
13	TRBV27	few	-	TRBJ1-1	CASSPLQQGNAFF	TGTGCCAGCAGTCCTCTCCAACAGGGTAACGCTTTCTTT
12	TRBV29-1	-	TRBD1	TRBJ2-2	CSVSDRDGELFF	TGCAGCGTTTCGGACAGGGACGGGGAGCTGTTTTTT
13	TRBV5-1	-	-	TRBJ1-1	CASSPTLNTEAFF	TGCGCCAGCAGCCCCACCTTGAACACTGAAGCTTTCTTT
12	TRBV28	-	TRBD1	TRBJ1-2	CASSRDSYGYTF	TGTGCCAGCAGCCGGGACAGCTATGGCTACACCTTC
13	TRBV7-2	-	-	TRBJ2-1	CASSLRLAGEQFF	TGTGCCAGCAGCTTACGGCTAGCCGGCGAGCAGTTCTTC
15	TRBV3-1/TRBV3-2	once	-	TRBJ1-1	CASSPTGSGGTEAFF	TGTGCCAGCAGCCCAACAGGGTCAGGCGGTACTGAAGCTTTCTTT
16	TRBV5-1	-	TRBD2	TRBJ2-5	CASSPGLAGGQETQYF	TGCGCCAGCAGCCCAGGACTAGCGGGGGGTCAAGAGACCCAGTACTTC
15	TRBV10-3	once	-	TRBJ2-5	CAISEWNPGQETQYF	TGTGCCATCAGTGAGTGGAACCCGGGCCAAGAGACCCAGTACTTC
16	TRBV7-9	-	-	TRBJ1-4	CASSPDKVSTNEKLFF	TGTGCCAGCAGCCCGGACAAGGTCTCAACTAATGAAAAACTGTTTTTT
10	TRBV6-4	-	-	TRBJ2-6	CASSDAWVFF	TGTGCCAGCAGTGATGCCTGGGTGTTTTTC
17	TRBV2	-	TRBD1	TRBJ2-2	CASSDRGPGTGAGELFF	TGTGCCAGCAGTGATAGGGGGCCGGGTACGGGCGCCGGGGAGCTGTTTTTT
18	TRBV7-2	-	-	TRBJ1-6	CASSLGRWGRSYNSPLHF	TGTGCCAGCAGCTTAGGCCGCTGGGGGAGGTCCTATAATTCACCCCTCCACTTT
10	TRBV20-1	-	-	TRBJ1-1	CSAIGGGAFF	TGCAGTGCTATTGGGGGGGGAGCTTTCTTT
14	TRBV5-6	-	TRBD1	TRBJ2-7	CASSFPGGGDEQYF	TGTGCCAGCAGCTTCCCAGGGGGCGGGGACGAGCAGTACTTC
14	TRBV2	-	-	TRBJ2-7	CASSEVDRFYEQYF	TGTGCCAGCAGTGAAGTGGACAGATTCTACGAGCAGTACTTC
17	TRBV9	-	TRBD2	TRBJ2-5	CASSAAAASGKGETQYF	TGTGCCAGCAGCGCAGCTGCGGCTAGCGGGAAGGGCGAGACCCAGTACTTC
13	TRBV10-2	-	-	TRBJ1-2	CASSEGTRGGYTF	TGCGCCAGCAGTGAGGGAACCAGGGGTGGCTACACCTTC
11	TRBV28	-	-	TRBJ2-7	CASSNGYEQYF	TGTGCCAGCAGTAACGGATACGAGCAGTACTTC
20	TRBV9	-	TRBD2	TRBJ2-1	CASSVESPLASGGPLSEQFF	TGTGCCAGCAGCGTAGAGTCCCCCCTGGCTAGCGGGGGCCCCCTGAGTGAGCAGTTCTTC
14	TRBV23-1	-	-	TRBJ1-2	CASSQSGPRSGYTF	TGCGCCAGCAGTCAATCTGGGCCAAGGAGTGGCTACACCTTC
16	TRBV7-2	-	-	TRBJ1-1	CASSLAGAPPNTEAFF	TGTGCCAGCAGCCTGGCGGGGGCGCCCCCGAACACTGAAGCTTTCTTT
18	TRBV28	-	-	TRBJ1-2	CASSRTGFNYGYTFGLPF	-
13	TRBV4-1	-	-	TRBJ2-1	CASSQGGLDEQFF	TGCGCCAGCAGCCAGGGGGGCCTCGATGAGCAGTTCTTC
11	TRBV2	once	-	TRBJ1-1	CASFWTAEAFF	TGTGCCAGCTTCTGGACGGCTGAAGCTTTCTTT